A selection of T cell receptor beta chains follows, all from one sample in a study of identical twins' blood T cells. TCRdb called the 5' RACE reads again in MiXCR, with one record for every CDR3 protein. The sample includes roughly 380,000 distinct CDR3 sequences, roughly 31% of them seen just once. The sequencing input was PBMCs. The origin of the receptors is a woman aged 18 to 49 in good health. CDR3s include the opening cysteine and the closing phenylalanine or tryptophan. D genes are given only for firm matches. Some rows mark clone size as missing; the rest say once, few, many or name a class of expanded clone.

NA TRBJ2-2 TRBD1 TRBV19 TGTGCCAGTAGTCGGGACAGGGGTCCCGGGGAGCTGTTTTTT CASSRDRGPGELFF
NA TRBJ1-3 NA TRBV6-6 TGTGCCAGCAGTTTGACAGGTTTTAACTCTGGAAACACCATATATTTT CASSLTGFNSGNTIYF
NA TRBJ2-3 NA TRBV19 TGTGCCAGTAGTAACCGGTTCGAGGATACGCAGTATTTT CASSNRFEDTQYF
NA TRBJ1-1 TRBD1 TRBV11-2 TGTGCCATGAGGACAGGGCCGAACACTGAAGCTTTCTTT CAMRTGPNTEAFF
NA TRBJ1-1 NA TRBV5-5 TGTGCCAGCGACCACATGGGGCTCATGAACACTGAAGCTTTCTTT CASDHMGLMNTEAFF
NA TRBJ2-1 NA TRBV11-2 TGTGCCAGCAGAACGGAAAGCTCCTACAATGAGCAGTTCTTC CASRTESSYNEQFF
NA TRBJ2-1 NA TRBV12-3/TRBV12-4 TGTGCCAGTAGACCCTGGGCAGACTACAATGAGCAGTTCTTC CASRPWADYNEQFF
NA TRBJ2-1 NA TRBV7-8 TGTGCCAGCAGCTTCTCTAGAGACAATGAGCAGTTCTTC CASSFSRDNEQFF
NA TRBJ1-1 NA TRBV12-3/TRBV12-4 TGTGCCAGCCTACAGGGGAACACTGAAGCTTTCTTT CASLQGNTEAFF
few TRBJ1-5 NA TRBV6-5 TGTGCCAGCAGGCTAAGCCGGGGAGGGAATCAGCCCCAGCATTTT CASRLSRGGNQPQHF
many TRBJ1-1 NA TRBV29-1 TGCAGCGTTGCCGCCCTTGATGGGATTCGAGCTTTCTTT CSVAALDGIRAFF
once TRBJ2-3 TRBD1 TRBV20-1 TGCAGTGCTATAAGACCGGGACAGGGACCCACAGATACGCAGTATTTT CSAIRPGQGPTDTQYF
NA TRBJ1-3 NA TRBV20-1 TGCAGTTCCCGTGGCCAGCCTAGTGGAAACACCATATATTTT CSSRGQPSGNTIYF
many TRBJ2-7 TRBD1 TRBV28 TGTGCCAGCAGTCCCCCTCGGACAGGGTGGATCTACGAGCAGTACTTC CASSPPRTGWIYEQYF
NA TRBJ1-5 TRBD1 TRBV6-2/TRBV6-3 TGTGCCGGCAGACCGGACAGGGGTATGGATTATAGCAATCAGCCCCAGCATTTT CAGRPDRGMDYSNQPQHF
once TRBJ1-2 NA TRBV12-3/TRBV12-4 TGTGCCAGCAGCGCTCGGGGATCCTATGGCTACACCTTC CASSARGSYGYTF
NA TRBJ1-5 NA TRBV2 TGTGCCAGCAGGACGACAGGTATGCAGCCCCAGCATTTT CASRTTGMQPQHF
NA TRBJ2-5 NA TRBV7-2 TGTGCCAGCAGCACCCGGGGCACCACCCAGTACTTC CASSTRGTTQYF
many TRBJ2-1 NA TRBV11-2 TGTGCCAGCAGCTCACAGGGAGGTGAGCAGTTCTTC CASSSQGGEQFF
NA TRBJ2-7 NA TRBV20-1 TGCAGTGCCCTCGACCGTTACGAGCAGTACTTC CSALDRYEQYF
few TRBJ2-3 NA TRBV6-5 TGTGCCAGCAGACGAGACCCAGTCACAGATACGCAGTATTTT CASRRDPVTDTQYF
few TRBJ1-5 NA TRBV5-5 TGTGCCAGCAGCTCCCCTAGCAATCAGCCCCAGCATTTT CASSSPSNQPQHF
once TRBJ1-4 NA TRBV7-9 TGTGCCAGCAGCTTAGGACTAGGAGCAACTAATGGAAAACTGTTTTTT CASSLGLGATNGKLFF
medium-sized TRBJ2-5 NA TRBV6-2/TRBV6-3 TGTGCCAGCAGTTACGGGATGGAACAAGAGACCCAGTACTTC CASSYGMEQETQYF
NA TRBJ1-1 NA TRBV20-1 TGCAGTGCTCCACAGTCACGGCCTTTTTCCACTGAAGCTTTCTTT CSAPQSRPFSTEAFF
few TRBJ2-3 TRBD1 TRBV5-6 TGTGCCAGCAGTCCTGGGTGGACAGGAGGTACGCAGTATTTT CASSPGWTGGTQYF
NA TRBJ1-2 NA TRBV10-3 TGTGCCATCAGCGACGGCCCAGGGAAGGGCTACACCTTC CAISDGPGKGYTF
NA TRBJ1-5 NA TRBV6-5 TGTGCCAGCAGGCCCGGGACACCGGATCAGCCCCAGCATTTT CASRPGTPDQPQHF
many TRBJ1-5 NA TRBV10-3 TGTGCCATCAGTGAGTCGACGGGGGGCTTTAGCAATCAGCCCCAGCATTTT CAISESTGGFSNQPQHF
many TRBJ1-1 NA TRBV20-1 TGCAGTGTCCCTGGAGGTGGAACTGAAGCTTTCTTT CSVPGGGTEAFF
NA TRBJ2-3 NA TRBV29-1 TGCAGCGTTGAAACCGTGGGGGCCGGAGATACGCAGTATTTT CSVETVGAGDTQYF
many TRBJ2-3 TRBD2 TRBV10-3 TGTGCCATCAGTGCCGGGACTAGGTCAGATACGCAGTATTTT CAISAGTRSDTQYF
few TRBJ1-2 NA TRBV20-1 TGCAGTGCTAGAGAACGAGTTTCCGGCTACACCTTC CSARERVSGYTF
NA TRBJ1-1 NA TRBV5-6 TGTGCCAGCAGCGTCTTTAAACGGGTGAATACTGAAGCTTTCTTT CASSVFKRVNTEAFF
many TRBJ1-2 NA TRBV20-1 TGCAGTGCTAGAGATTTCGGGGGGCCTTTAAGAAGCTACACCTTC CSARDFGGPLRSYTF
NA TRBJ2-7 TRBD2 TRBV12-3/TRBV12-4 TGTGCCAGCAGTTATAGCGGGACCACCTACGAGCAGTACTTC CASSYSGTTYEQYF
NA TRBJ2-3 NA TRBV29-1 TGCAGCGTTGACAGGGACGGGACGCAGTATTTT CSVDRDGTQYF
NA TRBJ2-3 TRBD2 TRBV9 TGTGCCAGCAGCGTAGGGACTAGAGGAGATACGCAGTATTTT CASSVGTRGDTQYF